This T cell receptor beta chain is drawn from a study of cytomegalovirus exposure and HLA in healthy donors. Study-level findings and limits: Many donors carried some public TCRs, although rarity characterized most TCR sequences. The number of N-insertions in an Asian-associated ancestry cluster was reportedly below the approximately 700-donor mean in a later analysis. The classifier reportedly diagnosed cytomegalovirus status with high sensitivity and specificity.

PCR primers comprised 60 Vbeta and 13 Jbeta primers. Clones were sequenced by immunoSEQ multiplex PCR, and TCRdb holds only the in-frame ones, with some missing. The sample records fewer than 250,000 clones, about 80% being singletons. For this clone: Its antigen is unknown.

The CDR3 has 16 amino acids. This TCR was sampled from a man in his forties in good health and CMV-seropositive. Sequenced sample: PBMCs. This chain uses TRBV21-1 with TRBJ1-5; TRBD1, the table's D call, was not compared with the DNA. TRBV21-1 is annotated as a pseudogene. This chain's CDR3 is CASSYSRDRLNQPQHF. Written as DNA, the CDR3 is TGTGCCAGCAGCTACTCTCGGGACAGACTTAATCAGCCCCAGCATTTT.